The 6 T cell receptor delta chains presented below share a single source sample, sequenced in a study of γδ T cells in repeated Plasmodium falciparum infection (dated by TCRdb to the early 2020s). Vgamma9/Vdelta2+ and Vdelta2-negative gammadelta T cell populations were flow-sorted from peripheral blood mononuclear cells for bulk TCR repertoire analysis. Library method: multiplex PCR. These reads were obtained on an Illumina MiSeq. Clonotypes were called again by TCRdb from the public reads via CATT, and duplicate nucleotide sequences were then merged into one entry. The sample table records around 46,000 delta-chain clones; roughly 2% of these occur just once. The ten largest clones capture 24% of the sample. Sequenced input: gamma-delta T cells from blood. These receptors came from a pool of human donors (malaria-infected and uninfected, not separated).

This clone has a count of ten or more. DNA for the CDR3: TGTGCTCTTGGGGAAAGATTCCTACCCTGGGGGATACCGGGCGATAAACTCATCTTT. This sequence encodes CALGERFLPWGIPGDKLIF. V gene TRDV1 combines with J gene TRDJ1; 11 nucleotides match TRDD3. There are 19 residues in the CDR3. The junction had 15 bases not matched to a gene; V was cut back by 2 bases and J by 4 bases. Germline V gene data show CDR1 as TSWWSYY and CDR2 as QGS.

Comment on this clone: TCRdb pairs this DNA with a much larger clone's protein that differs at residue 20, likely a read error; the protein shown was translated from the DNA. The rearrangement uses TRDV1 and TRDJ1; 11 bases line up with TRDD3. Since TCRdb gives no J gene, matching the DNA to germline was used here to assign it. Germline values: CDR1 TSWWSYY, CDR2 QGS. The CDR3 is made up of 23 amino acids. J lost 10 bases, V lost 3 bases, and 34 bases had no gene match. As DNA, the CDR3 is TGTGCTCTTGGGGACGAACCCGGTATCCTACGTCCCCCCTACTGGGGGATATGTTCTAGACTCATCTTT. Translated: CALGDEPGILRPPYWGICSRLIF.

As for this clone: The mismatch at residue 18 between this DNA's translation and the TCRdb protein of a much larger clone likely reflects a read error; the protein shown is translated from the DNA. The V gene reported is TRDV1; the J gene is uncalled; the table's TRDD3 call for D was not verified on the DNA. The length of the CDR3 is 20 residues. The germline gives CDR1 TSWWSYY, CDR2 QGS. For the CDR3, the DNA is TGTGCTCTTGGGGGGATTCTCCTCCCGGGATACGCCTCCTACACCGATAAACCCATCTTT. It translates to CALGGILLPGYASYTDKPIF.

This clone has ten or more counts. The translation of this DNA and the TCRdb protein of a much larger clone differ at residue 14, probably owing to a read error; the protein shown here is translated from the DNA. The chain carries TRDV1 and TRDJ1; D uncertain. Germline matching of the DNA provided the J gene here, since TCRdb leaves it blank. The CDR3 length is 19 residues. CDR1 and CDR2 (germline): TSWWSYY, QGS. The CDR3 loop is CALWDNKFRCSPYADKLIF. CDR3 nucleotides: TGTGCTCTTTGGGACAATAAATTTCGCTGTTCCCCGTACGCCGATAAACTCATCTTT.

This clone has just a few counts. Given a far larger clone just one base away, this is likely a sequencing read error. Within the sample, other DNA sequences also encode this same CDR3. V is TRDV3 and J is TRDJ1, with a possible D match to TRDD2 (5 bases). In the absence of a J gene in TCRdb, the DNA was matched to germline to assign it here. The CDR3 length is 21 residues. CDR1 is TVYSNPD and CDR2 is GDNSRS in the germline V gene (reference sequence). As DNA, the CDR3 is TGCGCCTTCACTACTGTACCTTACGGCAGCCCGTATCATGCTAACACCGATAAACTCATCTTT. It yields the protein CAFTTVPYGSPYHANTDKLIF.

This clone was counted at least ten times. Since a far larger clone is one base different, this is likely a read error. The identical CDR3 is also encoded by other nucleotide sequences in the sample. In DNA form, the CDR3 reads TGTGCCTGTGACACCGTAGGAGGAATACGCGAAGAGAAAACCGATAAACTCATCTTT. Translating it yields CACDTVGGIREEKTDKLIF. V gene TRDV2 combines with J gene TRDJ1; D possibly corresponds to TRDD3 (5 bases). Germline V gene sequence: CDR1 GEAIGNYY, CDR2 EKD. CDR3 length equals 19 residues. V was clipped by 0 bases and J by 2 bases, with 24 bases between them.